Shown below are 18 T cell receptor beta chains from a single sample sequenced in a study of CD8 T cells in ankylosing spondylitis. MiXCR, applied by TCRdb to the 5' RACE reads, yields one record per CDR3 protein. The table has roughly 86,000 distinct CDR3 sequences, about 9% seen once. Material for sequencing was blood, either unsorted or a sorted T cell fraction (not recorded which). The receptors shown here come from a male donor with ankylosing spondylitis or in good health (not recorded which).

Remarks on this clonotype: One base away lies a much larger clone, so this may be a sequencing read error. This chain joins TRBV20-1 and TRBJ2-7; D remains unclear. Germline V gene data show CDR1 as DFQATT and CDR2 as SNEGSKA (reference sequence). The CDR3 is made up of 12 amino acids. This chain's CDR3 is CGARWVGYEQYF. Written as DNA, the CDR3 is TGCGGTGCTAGGTGGGTGGGCTACGAGCAGTACTTC.

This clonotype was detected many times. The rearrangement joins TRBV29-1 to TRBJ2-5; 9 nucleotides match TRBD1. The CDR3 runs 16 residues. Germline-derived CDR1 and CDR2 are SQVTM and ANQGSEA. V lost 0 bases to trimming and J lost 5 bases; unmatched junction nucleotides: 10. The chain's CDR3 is CSVEDLRDRVSETQYF. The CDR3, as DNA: TGCAGCGTTGAAGATCTTCGGGACAGGGTTTCCGAGACCCAGTACTTC.

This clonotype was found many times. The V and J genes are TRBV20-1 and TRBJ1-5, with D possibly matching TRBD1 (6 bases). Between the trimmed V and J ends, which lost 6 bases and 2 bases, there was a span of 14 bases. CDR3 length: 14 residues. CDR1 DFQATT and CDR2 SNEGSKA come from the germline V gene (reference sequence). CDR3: CSATNRVGNQPQHF. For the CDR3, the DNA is TGCAGTGCCACCAACAGGGTTGGCAATCAGCCCCAGCATTTT.

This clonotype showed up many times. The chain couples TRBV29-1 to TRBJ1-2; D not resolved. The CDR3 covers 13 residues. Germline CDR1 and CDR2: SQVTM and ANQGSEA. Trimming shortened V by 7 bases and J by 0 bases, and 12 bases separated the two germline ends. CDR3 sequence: CSAVGEANYGYTF. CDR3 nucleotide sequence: TGCAGCGCCGTTGGGGAAGCTAACTATGGCTACACCTTC.

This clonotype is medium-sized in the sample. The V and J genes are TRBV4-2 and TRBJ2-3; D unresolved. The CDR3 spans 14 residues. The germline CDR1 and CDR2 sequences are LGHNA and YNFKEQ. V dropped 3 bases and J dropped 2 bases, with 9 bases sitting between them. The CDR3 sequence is CASSQLAHTDTQYF. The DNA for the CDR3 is TGTGCCAGCAGCCAGCTCGCCCACACAGATACGCAGTATTTT.

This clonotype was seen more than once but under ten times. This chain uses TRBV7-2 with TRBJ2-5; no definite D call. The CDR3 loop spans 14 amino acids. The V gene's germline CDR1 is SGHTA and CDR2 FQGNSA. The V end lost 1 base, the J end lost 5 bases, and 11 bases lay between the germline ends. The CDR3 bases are TGTGCCAGCAGCTTAGGGTCAGCCGGGGAGACCCAGTACTTC. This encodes CASSLGSAGETQYF.

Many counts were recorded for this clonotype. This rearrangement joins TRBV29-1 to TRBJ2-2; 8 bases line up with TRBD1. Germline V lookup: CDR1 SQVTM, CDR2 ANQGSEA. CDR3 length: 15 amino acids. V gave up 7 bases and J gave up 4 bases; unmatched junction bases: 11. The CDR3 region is CSANTGTGITGELFF. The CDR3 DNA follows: TGCAGCGCTAATACCGGGACAGGTATCACCGGGGAGCTGTTTTTT.

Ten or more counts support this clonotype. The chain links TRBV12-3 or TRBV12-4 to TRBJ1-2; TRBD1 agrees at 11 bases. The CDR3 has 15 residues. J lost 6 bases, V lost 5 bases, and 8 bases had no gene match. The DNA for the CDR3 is TGTGCCAGCAGTCCTAGGACAGGGGGCTTGAATGGCTACACCTTC. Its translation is CASSPRTGGLNGYTF.

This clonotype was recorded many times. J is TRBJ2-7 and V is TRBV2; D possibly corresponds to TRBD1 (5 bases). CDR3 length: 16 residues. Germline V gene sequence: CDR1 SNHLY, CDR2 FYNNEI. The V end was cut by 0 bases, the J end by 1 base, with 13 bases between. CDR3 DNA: TGTGCCAGCAGTGAAGCGTTAGGCCAGGGTTCCTACGAGCAGTACTTC. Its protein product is CASSEALGQGSYEQYF.

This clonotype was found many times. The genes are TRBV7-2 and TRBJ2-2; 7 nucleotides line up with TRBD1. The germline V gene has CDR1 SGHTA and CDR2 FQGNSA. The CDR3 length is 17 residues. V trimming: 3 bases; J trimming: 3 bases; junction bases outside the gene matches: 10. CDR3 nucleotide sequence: TGTGCCAGCAGCTTTCCCATCTACGACAGGGACACCGGGGAGCTGTTTTTT. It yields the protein CASSFPIYDRDTGELFF.

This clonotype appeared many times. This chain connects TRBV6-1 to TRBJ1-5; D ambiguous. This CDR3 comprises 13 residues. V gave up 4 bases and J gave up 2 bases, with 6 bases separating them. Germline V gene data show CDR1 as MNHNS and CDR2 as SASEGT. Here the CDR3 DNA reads TGTGCCAGCAGTGGTCTCCGCAATCAGCCCCAGCATTTT. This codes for CASSGLRNQPQHF.

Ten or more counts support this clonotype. CDR3: CSVEDQTPSNYNEQFF. CDR3 nucleotide sequence: TGCAGCGTTGAAGATCAGACGCCAAGCAACTACAATGAGCAGTTCTTC. This chain joins TRBV29-1 and TRBJ2-1; no reliable D call. The CDR3 loop spans 16 amino acids. V shed 0 bases and J shed 3 bases, with 15 bases lying between them. CDR1 is SQVTM and CDR2 is ANQGSEA in the germline V gene.

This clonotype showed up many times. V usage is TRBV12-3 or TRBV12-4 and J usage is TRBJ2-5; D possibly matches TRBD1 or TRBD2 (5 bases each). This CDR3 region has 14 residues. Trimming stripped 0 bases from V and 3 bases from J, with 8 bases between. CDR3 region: CASSLAGTKETQYF. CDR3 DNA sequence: TGTGCCAGCAGTTTAGCAGGGACCAAAGAGACCCAGTACTTC.

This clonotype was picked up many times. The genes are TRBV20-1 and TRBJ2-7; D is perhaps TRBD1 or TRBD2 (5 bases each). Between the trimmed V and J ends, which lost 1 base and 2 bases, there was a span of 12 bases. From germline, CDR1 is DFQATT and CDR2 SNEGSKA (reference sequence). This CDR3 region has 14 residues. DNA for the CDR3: TGCAGTGCTAGAGGCCCGGGGCGGACCTACGAGCAGTACTTC. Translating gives CSARGPGRTYEQYF.

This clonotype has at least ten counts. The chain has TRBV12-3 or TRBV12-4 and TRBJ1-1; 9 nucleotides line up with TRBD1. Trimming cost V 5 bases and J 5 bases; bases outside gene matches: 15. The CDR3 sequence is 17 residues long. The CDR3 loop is CASSPGDRVGIVTEAFF. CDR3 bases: TGTGCCAGCAGTCCAGGGGACAGGGTGGGGATTGTGACTGAAGCTTTCTTT.

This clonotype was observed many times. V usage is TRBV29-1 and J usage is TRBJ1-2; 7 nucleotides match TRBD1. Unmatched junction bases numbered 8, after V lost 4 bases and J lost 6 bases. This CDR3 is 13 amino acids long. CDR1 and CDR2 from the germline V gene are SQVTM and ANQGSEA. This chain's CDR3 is CSVGGSQGDGYTF. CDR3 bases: TGCAGCGTTGGTGGTAGCCAGGGGGATGGCTACACCTTC.

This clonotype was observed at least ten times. The CDR3 coding sequence is TGTGCCAGCCGACAGCCGAACACTGAAGCTTTCTTT. Amino acids: CASRQPNTEAFF. The chain has TRBV7-6 and TRBJ1-1; D is possibly TRBD1 (5 bases). V lost 8 bases and J 1 base, leaving 8 bases between the germline ends. This CDR3 is built from 12 residues. Germline V lookup: CDR1 SGHVS, CDR2 FNYEAQ.

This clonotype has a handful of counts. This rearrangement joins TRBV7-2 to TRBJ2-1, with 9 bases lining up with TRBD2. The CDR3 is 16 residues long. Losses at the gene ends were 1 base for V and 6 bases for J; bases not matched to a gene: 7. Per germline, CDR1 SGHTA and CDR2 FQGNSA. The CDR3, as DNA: TGTGCCAGCAGCTTAGTTGGCCTAGCGGGGCTCAATGAGCAGTTCTTC. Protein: CASSLVGLAGLNEQFF.